This T cell receptor (beta chain) originates from a study of glioma-infiltrating T cells. Study as a whole: Presurgical dexamethasone in glioma patients lasted six or fewer days. Approximately 990,000 peripheral T cells were targeted at about 4- to 11-fold coverage.

TCR alpha and beta CDR3 regions were amplified from RNA using iRepertoire nested multiplex PCR. Tissue mRNA or PBMC total RNA, roughly 90-400 ng, went into one-step reverse transcription and amplification. TCRdb reanalysed the multiplex PCR reads using MiXCR and keeps one entry per CDR3 protein. The data hold about 410,000 distinct CDR3 sequences, with approximately 42% observed a single time. This clonotype was counted once. The antigen remains unidentified. This likely comes from a read error, as the CDR3 has no conserved phenylalanine or tryptophan at its end. This CDR3 comprises 15 residues. Germline-derived CDR1 and CDR2 are LGHDT and YNNKEL (reference sequence). Trimming removed 1 base at V and 5 bases at J, with 12 bases between. Notes on the study in general: Above-expected tissue-blood divergence occurred in all gliomas, most in low-grade ones.

This clonotype was sampled from a human donor with low-grade glioma or glioblastoma, undergoing nonglioma brain surgery, or in good health (not recorded which). The sequencing sample was made of glioma tissue, nonneoplastic brain tissue, or PBMCs (not recorded which). This chain uses TRBV3-1 with TRBJ2-1; no reliable D call. The CDR3 spells CASSQGWSSDNEQFL. The DNA of the CDR3 is TGTGCCAGCAGCCAAGGCTGGTCTAGTGACAATGAGCAGTTCCTC.